This TCR beta chain originates from a study of blood T cell repertoires in COVID-19. Study-level background: Acute and convalescent COVID-19 specimens originated in the United States, Italy and Spain.

Enrolled through a virtual design, the participants were between roughly 18 and 89 years of age and came from 24 US areas. This CDR3 is built from 13 residues. Trimming shortened V by 6 bases and J by 3 bases, and 11 bases separated the two germline ends. Germline CDR1 and CDR2: LNHDA and SQIVND (reference sequence). Authors' processing steps: Using reference gene primer amplification, nucleated cell counts were estimated. This table comes from immunoSEQ multiplex PCR, and its TCRdb copy is limited to in-frame clones, with some not included. From that table come the V and J calls and clone size; the DNA was used to work out D and trimming. The table lists over 200,000 clones, around 86% of them singletons.

The chain carries TRBV19 and TRBJ1-1; a possible D gene is TRBD1 (6 bases). The TCR originated in a man aged 18 to 29 who had recovered from COVID-19. Sequenced: PBMCs or T cells enriched from blood (not recorded which). The CDR3 sequence: CASRTGLHTEAFF. The DNA for the CDR3 is TGTGCCAGTAGAACAGGGTTGCACACTGAAGCTTTCTTT.